The 9 T cell receptor beta chains below come from one sample, sequenced in a study of shared clonotypes between healthy human individuals. The data were produced by immunoSEQ multiplex PCR, yet TCRdb's version contains in-frame clones alone and is incomplete. The sample comprises about 1.1 million clones, around 77% of which are singletons, and 0.89% rests with the top ten. The sample comprised memory CD4+ T cells from PBMCs. Noted subset: CD45RA-negative fraction. The receptors come from a man aged 18 to 29 in good health. Some clones in this sample may be carry-over from other donors' samples.

This chain joins TRBV30 and TRBJ2-1; D uncertain. CDR3 length: 12 amino acids. V was pared by 2 bases and J by 5 bases, with 7 bases between. Germline assignment: CDR1 GTSNPN and CDR2 SVGIG (reference sequence). DNA of the CDR3: TGTGCCTGGAGTTTCAGGAACAATGAGCAGTTCTTC. Protein: CAWSFRNNEQFF.

In its sample, this clone was seen a few times. J is TRBJ1-1 and V is TRBV9, with D maybe TRBD1 (6 bases). The germline V gene encodes CDR1 SGDLS and CDR2 YYNGEE. This CDR3 comprises 14 residues. Deletions cut 3 bases from V and 5 bases from J, with 14 bases between. The CDR3 spells CASSARGVSTEAFF. The CDR3 bases are TGTGCCAGCAGCGCCAGGGGAGTAAGTACTGAAGCTTTCTTT. Looking up the rest from reference TRBV9 and TRBJ1-1 gives the full variable domain: DSGVTQTPKHLITATGQRVTLRCSPRSGDLSVYWYQQSLDQGLQFLIQYYNGEERAKGNILERFSAQQFPDLHSELNLSSLELGDSALYFCASSARGVSTEAFFGQGTRLTVV.

This clone was seen once. V and J are TRBV2 and TRBJ1-2; the match to TRBD1 covers 8 bases. This CDR3 is built from 15 residues. After removal of 5 bases from V and 3 bases from J, the junction contained 8 bases not matched to a gene. The germline V gene encodes CDR1 SNHLY and CDR2 FYNNEI. CDR3 in amino acids: CASSPVVTGDYGYTF. The DNA for the CDR3 is TGTGCCAGCAGTCCTGTTGTGACAGGGGACTATGGCTACACCTTC.

This chain joins TRBV4-1 and TRBJ2-3; D is possibly TRBD1 (6 bases). Germline V gene sequence: CDR1 MGHRA, CDR2 YSYEKL. Between the trimmed V and J ends, which lost 4 bases and 7 bases, there was a span of 15 bases. The CDR3 sequence is 14 residues long. CDR3 residues: CASSPGTQHNTQYF. The CDR3 bases are TGCGCCAGCAGCCCCGGGACACAGCATAATACGCAGTATTTT.

The chain joins TRBV28 to TRBJ1-1; the D gene is possibly TRBD1 (6 bases). The CDR3 contains 14 residues. V was pared by 2 bases and J by 5 bases, with 12 bases between. CDR1 and CDR2 from the germline V gene are MDHEN and SYDVKM. The CDR3 sequence is CASSLRGARTEAFF. The CDR3 nucleotides are TGTGCCAGCAGTTTAAGGGGGGCGCGGACTGAAGCTTTCTTT.

The genes are TRBV11-2 and TRBJ1-3; no clear D. Trimming shortened V by 1 base and J by 2 bases, and 9 bases separated the two germline ends. The germline V gene has CDR1 SGHAT and CDR2 FQNNGV. This CDR3 comprises 15 residues. CDR3 in amino acids: CASSLAGQAGNTIYF. In nucleotides, the CDR3 is TGTGCCAGCAGCTTAGCCGGTCAGGCTGGAAACACCATATATTTT.

The chain carries TRBV5-4 and TRBJ2-3; D uncertain. V was clipped by 4 bases and J by 6 bases, with 9 bases between them. The germline V gene encodes CDR1 SGHNT and CDR2 YYREEE (reference sequence). This CDR3 has 12 amino acids. CDR3 protein: CASSPVPDTQYF. The CDR3 nucleotides read TGTGCCAGCAGCCCCGTCCCCGATACGCAGTATTTT.

The rearrangement joins TRBV4-2 to TRBJ2-3, with D tentatively TRBD1 (6 bases). The CDR3 sequence is 13 residues long. The germline V gene encodes CDR1 LGHNA and CDR2 YNFKEQ. Trimming took 5 bases from V and 5 from J, leaving 11 bases between them. In nucleotides, the CDR3 is TGTGCCAGCAGCGCCAAGGGGGTAGATACGCAGTATTTT. It is translated as CASSAKGVDTQYF.

A few counts support this clone. The sample holds other DNA sequences that translate to the same CDR3. This sequence joins TRBV29-1 and TRBJ1-2; D is perhaps TRBD1 (5 bases). The CDR3 loop spans 14 amino acids. V dropped 4 bases and J dropped 2 bases, with 14 bases sitting between them. Per germline, CDR1 SQVTM and CDR2 ANQGSEA. CDR3 sequence reads: CSVVGRGRNYGYTF. The CDR3, as DNA: TGCAGCGTTGTAGGGAGGGGTCGAAACTATGGCTACACCTTC.